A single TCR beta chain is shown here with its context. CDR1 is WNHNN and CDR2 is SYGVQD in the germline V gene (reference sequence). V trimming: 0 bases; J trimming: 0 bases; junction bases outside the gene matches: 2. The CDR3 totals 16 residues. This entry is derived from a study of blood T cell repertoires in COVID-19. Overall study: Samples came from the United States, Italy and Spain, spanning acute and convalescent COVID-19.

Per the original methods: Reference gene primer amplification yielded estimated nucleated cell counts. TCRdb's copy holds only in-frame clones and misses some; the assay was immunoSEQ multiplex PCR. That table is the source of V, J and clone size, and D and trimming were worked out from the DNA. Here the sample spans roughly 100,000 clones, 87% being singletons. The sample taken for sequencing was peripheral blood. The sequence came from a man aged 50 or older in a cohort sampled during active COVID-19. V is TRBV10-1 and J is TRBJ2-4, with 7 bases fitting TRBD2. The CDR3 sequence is CASSESAGVAKNIQYF. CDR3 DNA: TGCGCCAGCAGTGAGTCCGCGGGAGTAGCCAAAAACATTCAGTACTTC.